The 5 T cell receptor beta chains reported below all come from one sample, sequenced in a study of blood T cell repertoires in COVID-19. TCRdb's table, derived via immunoSEQ multiplex PCR, lists solely in-frame clones and lacks some. The sample lists 210,000 or so clones; around 85% were seen once. Sample: peripheral blood. The receptor set was obtained from a man aged 45 to 65 who had recovered from COVID-19.

The chain uses TRBV29-1 and TRBJ2-7, with TRBD1 matching 8 bases. V lost 7 bases and J lost 1; bases outside the gene matches: 6. Germline lookup yields CDR1 SQVTM and CDR2 ANQGSEA. The CDR3 contains 13 residues. The CDR3 DNA is TGCAGCGCGACCGGGACAGGATCCTACGAGCAGTACTTC. Amino acids: CSATGTGSYEQYF.

The chain employs TRBV2 and TRBJ2-4, with D possibly TRBD2 on 6 matching bases. The CDR3 consists of 17 residues. The ends were cut back, 6 bases at V and 0 bases at J, with 18 bases in the middle. Germline values: CDR1 SNHLY, CDR2 FYNNEI. The CDR3 is CASSDPAGGLAKNIQYF. The CDR3 bases are TGTGCCAGCAGCGATCCCGCCGGGGGACTAGCCAAAAACATTCAGTACTTC.

The chain is built from TRBV10-3 and TRBJ1-3, with 9 bases fitting TRBD1. CDR1 and CDR2 (germline): ENHRY, SYGVKD. This CDR3 contains 15 residues. Germline trimming cut 6 bases from V and 3 bases from J; bases unmatched to any gene: 6. CDR3 residues: CAISSGQGNGNTIYF. Written as DNA, the CDR3 is TGTGCCATCAGCTCCGGACAGGGGAATGGAAACACCATATATTTT.

This chain connects TRBV25-1 to TRBJ2-5, with 8 nucleotides matching TRBD1. V lost 4 bases, J lost 5 bases, and 15 bases stayed unmatched. The CDR3 extends over 17 amino acids. CDR1 and CDR2 from the germline V gene are MGHDK and SYGVNS. CDR3 DNA: TGTGCCAGCAGTGTTATTGGCGGGACAGGCTTGAGGGAGACCCAGTACTTC. Protein product: CASSVIGGTGLRETQYF.

The chain has TRBV29-1 and TRBJ2-7, with 7 bases matching TRBD1. The CDR3 runs 11 residues. The J segment lost 11 bases and the V segment lost 0 bases, leaving 4 bases of the junction unmatched. The germline V gene encodes CDR1 SQVTM and CDR2 ANQGSEA. This CDR3 is CSVEEKDRKYF. CDR3 bases: TGCAGCGTTGAAGAGAAGGACAGGAAGTACTTC.